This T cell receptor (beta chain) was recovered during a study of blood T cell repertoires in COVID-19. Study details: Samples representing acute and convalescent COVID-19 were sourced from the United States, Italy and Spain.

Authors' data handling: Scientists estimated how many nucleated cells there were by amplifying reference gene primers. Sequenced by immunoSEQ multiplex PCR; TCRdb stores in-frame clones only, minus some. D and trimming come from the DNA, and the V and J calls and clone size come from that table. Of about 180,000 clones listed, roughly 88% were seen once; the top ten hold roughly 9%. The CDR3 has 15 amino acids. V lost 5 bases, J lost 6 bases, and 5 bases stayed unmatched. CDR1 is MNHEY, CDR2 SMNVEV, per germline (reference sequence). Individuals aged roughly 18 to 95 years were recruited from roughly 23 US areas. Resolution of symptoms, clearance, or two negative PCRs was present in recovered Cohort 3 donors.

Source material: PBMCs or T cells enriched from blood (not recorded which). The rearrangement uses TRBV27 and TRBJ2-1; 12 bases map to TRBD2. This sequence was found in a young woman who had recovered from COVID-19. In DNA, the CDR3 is TGTGCCAGCAGTAGACTAGCGGGGGACCTCAATGAGCAGTTCTTC. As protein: CASSRLAGDLNEQFF.